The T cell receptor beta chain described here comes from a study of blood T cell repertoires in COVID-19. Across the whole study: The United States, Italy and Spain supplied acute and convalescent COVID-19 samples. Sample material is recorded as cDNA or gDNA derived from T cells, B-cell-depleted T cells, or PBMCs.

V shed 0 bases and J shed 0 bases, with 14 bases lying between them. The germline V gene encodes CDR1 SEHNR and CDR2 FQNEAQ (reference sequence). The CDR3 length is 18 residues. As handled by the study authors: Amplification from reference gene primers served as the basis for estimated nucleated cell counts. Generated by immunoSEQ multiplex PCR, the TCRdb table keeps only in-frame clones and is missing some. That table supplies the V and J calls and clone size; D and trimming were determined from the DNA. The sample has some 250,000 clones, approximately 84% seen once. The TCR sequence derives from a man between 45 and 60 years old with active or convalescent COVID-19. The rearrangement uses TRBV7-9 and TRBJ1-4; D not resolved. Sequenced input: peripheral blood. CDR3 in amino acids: CASSLALSGETTNEKLFF. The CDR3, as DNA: TGTGCCAGCAGCTTAGCGCTAAGCGGGGAAACAACTAATGAAAAACTGTTTTTT.